The 27 T cell receptor beta chains given below trace back to one sample, sequenced in a study of T cell responses to AZD1222 COVID-19 vaccine. Only in-frame clones appear in the TCRdb table, and some are missing; sequencing was by immunoSEQ multiplex PCR. The sample holds under 150,000 clones, 93% seen once. The material was peripheral blood, obtained on day 0 of AZD1222 vaccination. The receptors derive from an adult in good health.

As regards this clone: Other DNA sequences from this sample encode an identical CDR3 as well. The chain links TRBV18 to TRBJ1-4; maybe TRBD1 (6 bases). Germline-derived CDR1 and CDR2 are KGHSH and LQKENI. V gave up 5 bases and J gave up 0 bases, with 10 bases separating them. The CDR3 sequence is 15 residues long. The CDR3 here is CASSSQGATNEKLFF. In nucleotides, the CDR3 is TGTGCCAGCTCATCACAGGGCGCAACTAATGAAAAACTGTTTTTT.

The V gene is TRBV2, the J gene TRBJ2-6, with D perhaps given as TRBD1 or TRBD2 (5 bases each). This CDR3 contains 15 residues. The V gene's germline CDR1 is SNHLY and CDR2 FYNNEI. The V end was cut by 9 bases, the J end by 0 bases, with 12 bases between. CDR3 sequence: CARLRESSGANVLTF. CDR3 nucleotides: TGTGCCAGACTCAGGGAGAGCTCTGGGGCCAACGTCCTGACTTTC.

This rearrangement joins TRBV5-5 to TRBJ2-1; D is uncertain. From germline, CDR1 is SGHKS and CDR2 YYEKEE (reference sequence). The CDR3 extends over 15 amino acids. Trimming left V 0 bases short and J 5 bases short, with 12 bases between. CDR3 in amino acids: CASSLVGRVNNEQFF. The CDR3 region has the DNA TGTGCCAGCAGCTTGGTTGGTCGGGTGAACAATGAGCAGTTCTTC. Together with reference TRBV5-5 and TRBJ2-1, the CDR3 gives the full variable domain: DAGVTQSPTHLIKTRGQQVTLRCSPISGHKSVSWYQQVLGQGPQFIFQYYEKEERGRGNFPDRFSARQFPNYSSELNVNALLLGDSALYLCASSLVGRVNNEQFFGPGTRLTVL.

The chain is built from TRBV7-9 and TRBJ2-5; 13 bases fit TRBD2. The V and J ends lost 5 bases and 1 base, in that order; junction bases with no gene match: 4. This CDR3 is built from 16 residues. Germline V gene lookup returns CDR1 SEHNR and CDR2 FQNEAQ (reference sequence). CDR3 nucleotide sequence: TGTGCCAGCAGCCCCAGACTAGCGGGGGGCCAAGAGACCCAGTACTTC. Its protein is CASSPRLAGGQETQYF.

The chain recombines TRBV6-2 or TRBV6-3 with TRBJ1-1; D ambiguous. V gave up 0 bases and J gave up 5 bases, with 13 bases separating them. The CDR3 contains 15 residues. Germline assignment: CDR1 MNHEY and CDR2 SVGEGT. Written as DNA, the CDR3 is TGTGCCAGCAGTTACTCCGGGCCTTTGGGAACTGAAGCTTTCTTT. The encoded protein is CASSYSGPLGTEAFF.

The gene calls are TRBV23-1 and TRBJ1-4, with D possibly being TRBD1 (5 bases). TRBV23-1 is placed among ORFs of uncertain function. V lost 8 bases to trimming and J lost 5 bases, with 12 bases between them. This CDR3 region has 13 residues. The DNA for the CDR3 is TGCGCCAGCCCTCGTCGGGGGAATGAAAAACTGTTTTTT. The encoded protein is CASPRRGNEKLFF.

V usage is TRBV9 and J usage is TRBJ2-7; perhaps TRBD2 as D (6 bases). Trimming took 4 bases from V and 0 from J, leaving 14 bases between them. The CDR3 extends over 15 amino acids. CDR1 is SGDLS, CDR2 YYNGEE, per germline. The CDR3 DNA is TGTGCCAGCAGCCTAGAGGCGGGGCGCTCCTACGAGCAGTACTTC. Protein sequence: CASSLEAGRSYEQYF.

The chain combines TRBV3-1 (or the pseudogene TRBV3-2) with TRBJ1-3; D ambiguous. CDR3 length equals 16 residues. Trimming removed 4 bases at V and 0 bases at J, with 13 bases between. Germline CDR1 is LGHDT and CDR2 is YNNKEL (reference sequence). CDR3 nucleotide sequence: TGTGCCAGCAGCCTAACTTCAGCACCCTCTGGAAACACCATATATTTT. This encodes CASSLTSAPSGNTIYF.

This chain uses TRBV24-1 with TRBJ2-1; 8 nucleotides match TRBD2. The CDR3 is 13 amino acids. Germline V gene sequence: CDR1 KGHDR, CDR2 SFDVKD. The V and J ends lost 3 bases and 15 bases, in that order; junction bases with no gene match: 9. DNA for the CDR3: TGTGCCACCAGTGATGAGATGCGGGGGGCATGGTTCTTC. Translating gives CATSDEMRGAWFF.

V and J are TRBV18 and TRBJ2-7, with D uncertain. The V and J ends lost 5 bases and 4 bases respectively, with 9 bases between them. The CDR3 contains 12 residues. Germline-derived CDR1 and CDR2 are KGHSH and LQKENI. Here the CDR3 DNA reads TGTGCCAGCTCAACTCAGGATTACGAGCAGTACTTC. Translated, it gives CASSTQDYEQYF.

The chain recombines TRBV6-5 with TRBJ2-7, with D possibly being TRBD1 (6 bases). The CDR3 spans 15 residues. Germline V gives CDR1 MNHEY, CDR2 SVGAGI. V lost 6 bases and J lost 5, with 20 bases in between. This chain's CDR3 is CASSYKQGAEDEQYF. The CDR3 DNA reads as TGTGCCAGCAGCTACAAACAGGGAGCTGAGGACGAGCAGTACTTC.

The V and J genes are TRBV29-1 and TRBJ2-3; the D is unclear. V was shortened by 4 bases and J by 4 bases, with 12 bases between the two germline ends. The CDR3 covers 13 residues. The germline gives CDR1 SQVTM, CDR2 ANQGSEA. This chain's CDR3 is CSVGLLGADTQYF. CDR3 nucleotides: TGCAGCGTTGGATTGTTGGGCGCAGATACGCAGTATTTT.

The table lists this clone with a count of one. V is TRBV5-4 and J is TRBJ2-1; 12 bases fit TRBD2. Germline loops: CDR1 SGHNT, CDR2 YYREEE (reference sequence). The length of the CDR3 is 13 residues. V lost 0 bases and J lost 14; bases outside the gene matches: 3. CDR3 nucleotide sequence: TGTGCCAGCAGCTTGGGGACTAGCGGGGACAAGTTCTTC. It encodes CASSLGTSGDKFF.

In this sample, this clone turned up a few times. Written as DNA, the CDR3 is TGTGCCAGCAGTTCCAGCGGGAGGGCGGGATCCTACGAGCAGTACTTC. Translation gives CASSSSGRAGSYEQYF. This chain uses TRBV6-5 with TRBJ2-7; 10 nucleotides line up with TRBD2. Germline V gene sequence: CDR1 MNHEY, CDR2 SVGAGI. CDR3 length equals 16 residues. J was trimmed by 1 base and V by 4 bases; bases with no gene match: 7.

The chain employs TRBV25-1 and TRBJ1-3; D remains unclear. Trimming removed 7 bases from V and 0 bases from J, with 10 bases in between. Germline CDR1 MGHDK, CDR2 SYGVNS. This CDR3 has 14 residues. This CDR3 is CASTSWSSGNTIYF. The CDR3 DNA follows: TGTGCCAGCACCTCCTGGAGCTCTGGAAACACCATATATTTT.

The chain links TRBV7-9 to TRBJ1-1; D remains unclear. The V gene's germline CDR1 is SEHNR and CDR2 FQNEAQ (reference sequence). The CDR3 extends over 15 amino acids. V lost 3 bases, J lost 8 bases, and 19 bases lay in between. The chain's CDR3 is CASSFSSQNRFEAFF. CDR3 sequence (DNA): TGTGCCAGCAGCTTTTCGAGCCAGAACCGGTTCGAAGCTTTCTTT.

This clone was observed once. The chain has TRBV2 and TRBJ2-1, with 9 nucleotides matching TRBD2. Germline CDR1 reads SNHLY; CDR2 reads FYNNEI. The junction had 11 bases not matched to a gene; V was cut back by 4 bases and J by 7 bases. This CDR3 has 16 residues. CDR3: CASSGPIAGALNEQFF. The CDR3 DNA is TGTGCCAGCAGTGGCCCAATAGCGGGAGCTCTGAATGAGCAGTTCTTC.

This clone was seen only once. The V call is TRBV30, the J call TRBJ2-7, with 8 positions matching TRBD2. The CDR3 runs to 13 residues. V shed 5 bases, J shed 6 bases, and the junction held 9 bases outside the gene matches. Germline V gene sequence: CDR1 GTSNPN, CDR2 SVGIG (reference sequence). Written as DNA, the CDR3 is TGTGCCTGGGAAGCGGGAGAGCGGCGCGAGCAGTACTTC. It translates to CAWEAGERREQYF.

V usage is TRBV7-9 and J usage is TRBJ1-2; D is possibly TRBD1 (5 bases). The V and J ends lost 1 base and 3 bases respectively, with 12 bases between them. This CDR3 has 15 residues. Germline lookup yields CDR1 SEHNR and CDR2 FQNEAQ (reference sequence). DNA for the CDR3: TGTGCCAGCAGCTTAGGAGGGGTTCCGGACTATGGCTACACCTTC. As protein: CASSLGGVPDYGYTF.

The rearrangement links TRBV5-4 to TRBJ1-2; D gene ambiguous. Germline-derived CDR1 and CDR2 are SGHNT and YYREEE (reference sequence). The CDR3 loop spans 13 amino acids. V was trimmed by 1 base and J by 2 bases, leaving 6 bases between them. The CDR3 coding sequence is TGTGCCAGCAGCTTGCCGGTGAACTATGGCTACACCTTC. Protein product: CASSLPVNYGYTF. The full variable domain, completed using reference TRBV5-4 and TRBJ1-2, is ETGVTQSPTHLIKTRGQQVTLRCSSQSGHNTVSWYQQALGQGPQFIFQYYREEENGRGNFPPRFSGLQFPNYSSELNVNALELDDSALYLCASSLPVNYGYTFGSGTRLTVV.

The V call is TRBV30, the J call TRBJ1-1; 10 bases are shared with TRBD1. Germline-derived CDR1 and CDR2 are GTSNPN and SVGIG (reference sequence). The V and J ends lost 2 bases and 1 base, in that order; junction bases with no gene match: 4. The CDR3 runs 15 residues. The CDR3 is CAWSHGTGANTEAFF. In DNA, the CDR3 is TGTGCCTGGAGTCACGGGACAGGGGCGAACACTGAAGCTTTCTTT.

The chain uses TRBV12-3 or TRBV12-4 and TRBJ2-7; D perhaps matches TRBD2 (6 bases). The CDR3 is made up of 12 amino acids. V was trimmed by 4 bases and J by 3 bases, leaving 7 bases between them. The CDR3: CASSSTSYEQYF. The CDR3 region has the DNA TGTGCCAGCAGTTCGACTAGCTACGAGCAGTACTTC.

This clone was seen once. The chain combines TRBV6-2 or TRBV6-3 with TRBJ1-2; possible D gene TRBD1, 5 bases. This CDR3 is 15 amino acids long. Per the germline V gene, CDR1 is MNHEY and CDR2 is SVGEGT. V lost 6 bases, J lost 0 bases, and 14 bases lay in between. DNA for the CDR3: TGTGCCAGCAGCCACGGGGACGGATCTAACTATGGCTACACCTTC. Amino acids: CASSHGDGSNYGYTF.

The V call is TRBV9, the J call TRBJ2-3; 10 bases align to TRBD2. From germline, CDR1 is SGDLS and CDR2 YYNGEE. V lost 6 bases, J lost 1 base, and 5 bases stayed unmatched. There are 15 residues in the CDR3. This CDR3 is CASTIAGGGTDTQYF. The DNA for the CDR3 is TGTGCCAGCACCATAGCGGGGGGAGGCACAGATACGCAGTATTTT.

V is TRBV6-1 and J is TRBJ1-1; D is unclear. This CDR3 has 14 residues. Trimming shortened V by 0 bases and J by 2 bases, and 7 bases separated the two germline ends. CDR1 and CDR2 (germline): MNHNS, SASEGT. The CDR3 is CASSEAGENTEAFF. The CDR3 nucleotides read TGTGCCAGCAGTGAAGCTGGAGAAAACACTGAAGCTTTCTTT.

The rearrangement joins TRBV6-5 to TRBJ1-2; TRBD1 aligns across 8 bases. V trimming: 0 bases; J trimming: 4 bases; junction bases outside the gene matches: 7. CDR1 MNHEY and CDR2 SVGAGI come from the germline V gene. The length of the CDR3 is 16 residues. The CDR3 reads CASSYSRTGSVYGYTF. The CDR3 DNA follows: TGTGCCAGCAGTTACTCTCGGACAGGGTCCGTCTATGGCTACACCTTC.

The V call is TRBV6-2 or TRBV6-3, the J call TRBJ1-1; TRBD1 agrees at 7 bases. Per germline, CDR1 MNHEY and CDR2 SVGEGT. The trim removed 5 bases at V and 3 bases at J, leaving 12 bases unmatched. The CDR3 runs to 16 residues. The DNA for the CDR3 is TGTGCCAGCAGTACGAACAGGGGACTACGGTACACTGAAGCTTTCTTT. This translates into CASSTNRGLRYTEAFF.